Given below is one TCR beta chain in context. CDR1 is LGHNA, CDR2 YSLEER, per germline. This CDR3 is 14 amino acids long. Trimming removed 3 bases from V and 5 bases from J, with 11 bases in between. This sample was taken from a study of blood T cell repertoires in COVID-19. Overall study context: PBMCs, B-cell-depleted T cells, or T cells were the source of the cDNA or gDNA that made up the material.

In the original analysis: Amplification of reference gene primers provided the estimated nucleated cell counts. The method was immunoSEQ multiplex PCR; TCRdb's version includes in-frame clones alone and lacks a portion of them. V and J calls plus clone size are reproduced from that table; the DNA served to infer D and trimming. The table records 200,000 to 300,000 clones, over 80% of them present only once. This receptor was identified in a middle-aged woman who had recovered from COVID-19. This chain joins TRBV4-3 and TRBJ2-1; tentative D call: TRBD2 (6 bases). The sample taken for sequencing was peripheral blood. The CDR3 here is CASSQGLRDNEQFF. The CDR3 DNA reads TGCGCCAGCAGCCAGGGACTTAGAGACAATGAGCAGTTCTTC.